This T cell receptor (beta chain) emerged from a study of monozygotic twins with inflammatory bowel disease. No sorting of T cells preceded isolation of total RNA from whole blood. Used for each TCR library was 3,000 to 3,500 ng of total RNA. TCRalpha and TCRbeta cDNA was put through two nested PCRs of 16 and 9 cycles. From its re-call of the 5' RACE reads, TCRdb lists each CDR3 protein once, without DNA. There are approximately 380,000 distinct CDR3 sequences in the sample, with around 2.6% held by the top ten. The sample taken for sequencing was blood. This TCR came from a human donor with ulcerative colitis or Crohn's disease, or a healthy co-twin of an affected twin (not recorded which).

CDR3 protein: CASSPNRPPTSGEQFF. This chain links TRBV18 with TRBJ2-1; the TCRdb D gene call, TRBD2, has no DNA to confirm it. The CDR3 extends over 16 amino acids. Germline CDR1 is KGHSH and CDR2 is LQKENI.